The present entry profiles one T cell receptor beta chain with its context. A single record per CDR3 protein comes from TCRdb applying MiXCR to the 5' RACE reads. The sample has 450,000 to 600,000 distinct CDR3 sequences; roughly 14% are singletons. The V end lost 6 bases, the J end lost 3 bases, and 15 bases lay between the germline ends. This CDR3 is built from 14 residues. Per germline, CDR1 LNHDA and CDR2 SQIVND (reference sequence). The data are from a study of T cells after yellow fever vaccination. This sequence was found in a man aged 30 to 39 who received the YFV17D yellow fever vaccine. The genes are TRBV19 and TRBJ2-7, with D possibly matching TRBD2 (6 bases). The sample was PBMCs, taken on the day of the yellow fever booster vaccination. The CDR3 loop reads CASSPGTHNYEQYF. The DNA for the CDR3 is TGTGCCAGTAGCCCCGGGACTCACAACTACGAGCAGTACTTC.